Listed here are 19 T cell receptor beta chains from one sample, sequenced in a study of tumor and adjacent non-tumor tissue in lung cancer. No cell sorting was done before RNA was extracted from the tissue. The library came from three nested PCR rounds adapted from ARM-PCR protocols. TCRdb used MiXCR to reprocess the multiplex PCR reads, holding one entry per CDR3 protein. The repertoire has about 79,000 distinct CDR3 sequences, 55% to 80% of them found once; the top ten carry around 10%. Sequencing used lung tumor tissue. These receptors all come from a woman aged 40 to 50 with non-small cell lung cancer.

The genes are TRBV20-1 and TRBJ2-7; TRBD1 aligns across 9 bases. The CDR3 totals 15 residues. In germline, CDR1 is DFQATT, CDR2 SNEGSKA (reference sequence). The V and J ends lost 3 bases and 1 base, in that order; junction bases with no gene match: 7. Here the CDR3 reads CSASDKDRGSYEQYF. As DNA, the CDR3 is TGCAGTGCTAGCGATAAGGACAGGGGATCCTACGAGCAGTACTTC.

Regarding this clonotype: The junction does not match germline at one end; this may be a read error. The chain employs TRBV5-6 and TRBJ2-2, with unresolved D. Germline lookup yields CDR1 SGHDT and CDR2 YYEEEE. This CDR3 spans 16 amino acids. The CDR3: CASGLAMTEPPGELFF. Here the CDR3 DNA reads TGTGCCAGCGGCTTGGCCATGACCGAGCCCCCCGGGGAGCTGTTTTTT.

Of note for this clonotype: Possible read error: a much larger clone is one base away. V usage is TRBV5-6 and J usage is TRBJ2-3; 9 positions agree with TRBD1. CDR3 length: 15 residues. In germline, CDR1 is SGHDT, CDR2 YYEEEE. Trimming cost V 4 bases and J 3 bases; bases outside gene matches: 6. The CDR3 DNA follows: TGTGCCAGCAGCAGAGACAGGGGGGAGACAGATACGCAGTATTTT. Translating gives CASSRDRGETDTQYF.

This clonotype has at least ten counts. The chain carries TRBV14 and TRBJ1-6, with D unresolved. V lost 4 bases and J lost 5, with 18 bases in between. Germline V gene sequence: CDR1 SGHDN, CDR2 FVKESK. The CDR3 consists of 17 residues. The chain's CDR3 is CASSPNTGWSNNSPLHF. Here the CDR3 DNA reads TGTGCCAGCAGCCCGAATACGGGATGGTCGAATAATTCACCCCTCCACTTT. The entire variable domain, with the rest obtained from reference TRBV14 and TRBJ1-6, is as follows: EAGVTQFPSHSVIEKGQTVTLRCDPISGHDNLYWYRRVMGKEIKFLLHFVKESKQDESGMPNNRFLAERTGGTYSTLKVQPAELEDSGVYFCASSPNTGWSNNSPLHFGNGTRLTVT.

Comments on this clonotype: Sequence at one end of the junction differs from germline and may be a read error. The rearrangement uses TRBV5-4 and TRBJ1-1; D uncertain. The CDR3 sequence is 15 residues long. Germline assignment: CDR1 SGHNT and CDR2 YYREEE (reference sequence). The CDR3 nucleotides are TGTGTCAGCAGCGGATGTTTAGAGGGCGACACTGAAGCTTTCTTT. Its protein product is CVSSGCLEGDTEAFF.

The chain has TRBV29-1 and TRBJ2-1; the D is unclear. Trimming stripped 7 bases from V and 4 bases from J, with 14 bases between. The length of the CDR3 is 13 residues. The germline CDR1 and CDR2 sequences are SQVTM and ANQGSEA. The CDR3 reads CSATLGLYNEQFF. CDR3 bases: TGCAGCGCCACGCTAGGGTTGTACAATGAGCAGTTCTTC.

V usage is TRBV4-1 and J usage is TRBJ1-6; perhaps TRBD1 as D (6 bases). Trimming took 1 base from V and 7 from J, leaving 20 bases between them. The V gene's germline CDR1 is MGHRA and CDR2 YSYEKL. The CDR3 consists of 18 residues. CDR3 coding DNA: TGCGCCAGCAGCCAAGGGGGGAATATACGTCAGGGGAATTCACCCCTCCACTTT. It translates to CASSQGGNIRQGNSPLHF.

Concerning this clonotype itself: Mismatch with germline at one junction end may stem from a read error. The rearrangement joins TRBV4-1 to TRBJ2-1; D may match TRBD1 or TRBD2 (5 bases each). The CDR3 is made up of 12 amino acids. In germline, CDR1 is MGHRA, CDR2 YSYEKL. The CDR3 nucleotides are TGTGTCAACAGCCAGAGGGGCCACCCGCAGTTCTTC. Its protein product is CVNSQRGHPQFF.

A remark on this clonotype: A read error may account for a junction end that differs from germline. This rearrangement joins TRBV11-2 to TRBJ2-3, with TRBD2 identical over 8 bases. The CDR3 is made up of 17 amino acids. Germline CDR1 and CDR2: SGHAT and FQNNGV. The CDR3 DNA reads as TGTGCCAGCAGCTTAGTTGGCGGGGGGAAAAGCACAGATACACAGTATTTC. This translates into CASSLVGGGKSTDTQYF.

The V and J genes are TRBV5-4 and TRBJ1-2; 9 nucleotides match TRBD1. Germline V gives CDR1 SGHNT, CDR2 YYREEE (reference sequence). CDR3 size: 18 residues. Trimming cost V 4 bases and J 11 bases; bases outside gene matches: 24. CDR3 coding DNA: TGTGCCAGCAGCCCTGGACAGGGGACAACCCTCTCTAACTGTGGTTACACCTTC. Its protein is CASSPGQGTTLSNCGYTF.

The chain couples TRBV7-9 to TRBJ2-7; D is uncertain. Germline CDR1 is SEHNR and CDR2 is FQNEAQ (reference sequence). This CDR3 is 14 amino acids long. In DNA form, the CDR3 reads TGTGTCGGCAGCTTATCTTCAGAGTACTACGAGCAGTACTTC. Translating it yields CVGSLSSEYYEQYF.

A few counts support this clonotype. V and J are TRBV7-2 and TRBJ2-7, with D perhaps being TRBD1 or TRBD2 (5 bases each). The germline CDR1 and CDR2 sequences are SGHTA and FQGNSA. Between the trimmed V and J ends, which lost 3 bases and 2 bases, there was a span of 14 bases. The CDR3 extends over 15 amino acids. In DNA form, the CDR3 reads TGTGCCAGCAGCTTCGGGACGACCGGAACCTACGAGCAGTACTTC. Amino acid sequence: CASSFGTTGTYEQYF.

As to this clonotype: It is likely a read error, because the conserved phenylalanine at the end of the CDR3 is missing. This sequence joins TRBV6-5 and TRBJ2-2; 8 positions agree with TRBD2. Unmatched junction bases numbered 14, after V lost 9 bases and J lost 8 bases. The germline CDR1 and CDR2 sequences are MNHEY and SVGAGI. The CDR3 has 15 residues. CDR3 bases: TGTGCCAGTAGTCTAACGACGGGGGGGTCGGGGGAGCTGTTTCTT. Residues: CASSLTTGGSGELFL.

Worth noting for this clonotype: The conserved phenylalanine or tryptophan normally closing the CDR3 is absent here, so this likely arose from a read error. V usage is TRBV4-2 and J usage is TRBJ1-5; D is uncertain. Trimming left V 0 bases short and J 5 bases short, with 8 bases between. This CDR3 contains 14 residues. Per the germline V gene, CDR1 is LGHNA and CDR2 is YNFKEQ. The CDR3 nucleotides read TGTGCCAGCAGCCAAGATGGCCCGGATCAGCCCCAGCATATT. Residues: CASSQDGPDQPQHI.

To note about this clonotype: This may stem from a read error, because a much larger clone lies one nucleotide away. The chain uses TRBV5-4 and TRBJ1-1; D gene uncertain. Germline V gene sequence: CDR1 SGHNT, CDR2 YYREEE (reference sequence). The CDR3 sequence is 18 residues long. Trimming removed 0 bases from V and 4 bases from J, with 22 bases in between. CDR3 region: CASSLVGQVAGMSTEAFF. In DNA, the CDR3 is TGTGCCAGCAGCTTGGTCGGTCAGGTAGCGGGAATGAGCACTGAAGCTTTCTTT.

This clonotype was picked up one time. As DNA, the CDR3 is TGTGTCGGCAGCGATATAAAGGGGTCAGGGGAGACCCAGTACTTC. Amino acid sequence: CVGSDIKGSGETQYF. The chain has TRBV11-3 and TRBJ2-5; possible D gene TRBD1, 5 bases. Germline-derived CDR1 and CDR2 are SGHNT and YENEEA. The CDR3 is made up of 15 amino acids.

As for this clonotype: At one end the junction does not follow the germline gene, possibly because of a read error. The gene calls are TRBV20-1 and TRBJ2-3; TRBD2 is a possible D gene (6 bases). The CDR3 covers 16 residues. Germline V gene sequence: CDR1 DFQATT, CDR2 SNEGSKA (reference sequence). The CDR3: CSAVRDSKTLLPVQNF. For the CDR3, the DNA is TGCAGTGCTGTGAGGGACTCTAAAACACTCCTCCCGGTGCAGAATTTT.

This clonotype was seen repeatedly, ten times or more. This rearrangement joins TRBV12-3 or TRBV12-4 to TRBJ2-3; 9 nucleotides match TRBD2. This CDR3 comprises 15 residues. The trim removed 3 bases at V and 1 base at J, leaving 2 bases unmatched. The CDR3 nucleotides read TGTGCCAGCAGTTTCCGCGGGGGGGGCACAGATACGCAGTATTTT. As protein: CASSFRGGGTDTQYF.

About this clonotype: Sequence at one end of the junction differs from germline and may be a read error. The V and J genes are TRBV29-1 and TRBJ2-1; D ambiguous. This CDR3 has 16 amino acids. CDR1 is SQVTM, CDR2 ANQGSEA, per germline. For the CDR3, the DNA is TGCAGCATTGAAGATCAAGAGAGGAGCTCCCACAATGAGCAGTTCTTC. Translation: CSIEDQERSSHNEQFF.